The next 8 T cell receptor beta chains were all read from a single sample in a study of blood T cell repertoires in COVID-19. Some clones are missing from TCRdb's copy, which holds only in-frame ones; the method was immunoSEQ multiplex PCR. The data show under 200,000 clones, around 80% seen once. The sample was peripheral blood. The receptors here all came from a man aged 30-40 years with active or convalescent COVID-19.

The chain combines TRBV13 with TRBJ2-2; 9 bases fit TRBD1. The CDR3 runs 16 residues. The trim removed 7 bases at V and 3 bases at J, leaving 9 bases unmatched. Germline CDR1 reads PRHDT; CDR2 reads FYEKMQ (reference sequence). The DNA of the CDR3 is TGTGCCAGCATACAAGCCGGACAGGGGTACACCGGGGAGCTGTTTTTT. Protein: CASIQAGQGYTGELFF.

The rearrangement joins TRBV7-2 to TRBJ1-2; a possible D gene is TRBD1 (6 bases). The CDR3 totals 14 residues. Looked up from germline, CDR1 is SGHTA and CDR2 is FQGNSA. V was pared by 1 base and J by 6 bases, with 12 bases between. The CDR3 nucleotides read TGTGCCAGCAGCTTAGACGTTGCAGGGGATGGCTACACCTTC. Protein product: CASSLDVAGDGYTF.

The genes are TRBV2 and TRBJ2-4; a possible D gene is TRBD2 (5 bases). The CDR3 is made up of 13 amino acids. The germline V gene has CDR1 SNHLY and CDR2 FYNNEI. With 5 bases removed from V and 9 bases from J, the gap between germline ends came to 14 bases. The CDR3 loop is CASSRLSDGIQYF. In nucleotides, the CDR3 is TGTGCCAGCAGTAGACTATCGGATGGCATTCAGTACTTC.

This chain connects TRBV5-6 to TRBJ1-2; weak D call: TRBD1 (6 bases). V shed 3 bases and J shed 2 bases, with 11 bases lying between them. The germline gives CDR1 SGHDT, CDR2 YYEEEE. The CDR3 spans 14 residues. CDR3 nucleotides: TGTGCCAGCAGCTCCTTGGACAGAAACTATGGCTACACCTTC. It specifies CASSSLDRNYGYTF.

CDR3 sequence reads: CASSQDEAPRENIQYF. CDR3 nucleotide sequence: TGTGCCAGCAGCCAAGATGAGGCCCCACGAGAAAACATTCAGTACTTC. The rearrangement uses TRBV3-1 (or the pseudogene TRBV3-2) and TRBJ2-4, with no clear D. The germline V gene encodes CDR1 LGHDT and CDR2 YNNKEL (reference sequence). Trimming pared 0 bases from V and 5 bases from J, leaving 14 bases between. The CDR3 spans 16 residues.

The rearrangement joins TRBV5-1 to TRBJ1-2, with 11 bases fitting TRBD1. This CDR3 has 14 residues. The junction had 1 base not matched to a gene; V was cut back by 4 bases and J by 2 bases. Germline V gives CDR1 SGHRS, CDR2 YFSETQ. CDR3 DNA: TGCGCCAGCAGCGGACAGGGGGCAAACTATGGCTACACCTTC. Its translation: CASSGQGANYGYTF.

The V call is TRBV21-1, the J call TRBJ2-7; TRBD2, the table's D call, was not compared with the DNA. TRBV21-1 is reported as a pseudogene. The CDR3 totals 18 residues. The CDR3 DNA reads TGTGCCAGCAGCAAAGAGGTGGCGGTGGCGGTTTCTTCCTACGAGCAGTACTTC. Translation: CASSKEVAVAVSSYEQYF.

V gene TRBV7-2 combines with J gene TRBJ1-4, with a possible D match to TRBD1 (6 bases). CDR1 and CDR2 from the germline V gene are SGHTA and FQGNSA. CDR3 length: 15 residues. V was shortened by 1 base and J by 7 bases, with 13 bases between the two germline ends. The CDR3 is CASSLVRGGGEKLFF. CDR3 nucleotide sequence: TGTGCCAGCAGCTTAGTCCGGGGGGGCGGTGAAAAACTGTTTTTT.